The 28 T cell receptor beta chains below were found in one sample sequenced in a study of technical replicates of blood from several donors (dated by TCRdb to about 2017). Libraries were constructed by the immunoSEQ multiplex PCR assay. TCRdb's version of the immuneACCESS table is confined to in-frame rearrangements and falls short of the full clone set. An unresolved V gene accounts for under half of the shortfall where checked; the remainder is of unknown origin. The sample yields around 71,000 clones; over 85% were counted once. The ten top clones hold 0.41% of the sample. The specimen sequenced was T cells isolated from PBMCs. The receptors shown here come from a human donor in good health.

J is TRBJ1-1 and V is TRBV9; maybe TRBD1 (5 bases). This CDR3 has 17 amino acids. V lost 1 base to trimming and J lost 3 bases, with 19 bases between them. Germline assignment: CDR1 SGDLS and CDR2 YYNGEE. Here the CDR3 reads CASSVSPMSGGHTEAFF. The CDR3 nucleotides read TGTGCCAGCAGCGTATCCCCTATGTCGGGGGGACACACTGAAGCTTTCTTT.

This chain connects TRBV11-2 to TRBJ2-2; no firm D call. Trimming shortened V by 1 base and J by 0 bases, and 15 bases separated the two germline ends. The CDR3 covers 18 residues. Germline CDR1 and CDR2: SGHAT and FQNNGV. The CDR3 DNA reads as TGTGCCAGCAGCTTAGTTTGGGCAGTGACCCCGAACACCGGGGAGCTGTTTTTT. It yields the protein CASSLVWAVTPNTGELFF.

This chain links TRBV7-9 with TRBJ1-1; 7 positions match TRBD1. Unmatched junction bases numbered 8, after V lost 5 bases and J lost 11 bases. The V gene's germline CDR1 is SEHNR and CDR2 FQNEAQ (reference sequence). This CDR3 comprises 12 residues. In DNA form, the CDR3 reads TGTGCCAGCAGCCTACAGGGGCCCGACGCTTTCTTT. Its protein is CASSLQGPDAFF.

The V and J genes are TRBV7-6 and TRBJ2-1; TRBD2 matches at 10 bases. The germline CDR1 and CDR2 sequences are SGHVS and FNYEAQ. The CDR3 is 16 residues long. Trimming removed 3 bases from V and 2 bases from J; junction bases left unmatched: 4. CDR3 bases: TGTGCCAGCAGCTTTATAGCGGGAGGAGCCTACAATGAGCAGTTCTTC. This gives the protein CASSFIAGGAYNEQFF.

The chain links TRBV29-1 to TRBJ1-5; TRBD1 agrees at 8 bases. Trimming removed 5 bases from V and 4 bases from J; junction bases left unmatched: 7. The germline V gene encodes CDR1 SQVTM and CDR2 ANQGSEA. The CDR3 loop spans 14 amino acids. The CDR3 DNA reads as TGCAGCGTTTCCACAGGGGGGCTAAATCAGCCCCAGCATTTT. It translates to CSVSTGGLNQPQHF.

The chain couples TRBV6-1 to TRBJ2-5; 9 nucleotides match TRBD1. The CDR3 is 13 residues long. The ends lost 6 bases at V and 3 bases at J; junction bases unmatched: 2. The germline V gene encodes CDR1 MNHNS and CDR2 SASEGT. The CDR3: CASRRTGEETQYF. For the CDR3, the DNA is TGTGCCAGCAGGAGGACAGGGGAAGAGACCCAGTACTTC.

This clone has just one count. The chain couples TRBV9 to TRBJ2-7; 10 bases map to TRBD2. Trimming at V came to 0 bases and at J to 7 bases, leaving 10 bases not matched to a gene. CDR1 and CDR2 (germline): SGDLS, YYNGEE. The CDR3 contains 16 residues. CDR3 residues: CASSVGSSGSRGEQYF. Written as DNA, the CDR3 is TGTGCCAGCAGCGTAGGCTCTAGCGGGAGTCGGGGGGAGCAGTACTTC.

The genes are TRBV18 and TRBJ2-5, with no clear D. This CDR3 region has 13 residues. Germline V gene lookup returns CDR1 KGHSH and CDR2 LQKENI. V was clipped by 3 bases and J by 2 bases, with 7 bases between them. Here the CDR3 DNA reads TGTGCCAGCTCACCCCCCGGTCAAGAGACCCAGTACTTC. Amino acid sequence: CASSPPGQETQYF.

The count of this clone is one. This chain links TRBV4-1 with TRBJ1-5, with D possibly being TRBD1 (5 bases). Germline V gene sequence: CDR1 MGHRA, CDR2 YSYEKL. The CDR3 length is 14 residues. The V and J ends lost 4 bases and 5 bases respectively, with 12 bases between them. The CDR3 spells CASSPPDRYQPQHF. The CDR3 DNA is TGCGCCAGCAGCCCCCCCGACAGATATCAGCCCCAGCATTTT.

This clone was recorded once. This chain connects TRBV5-1 to TRBJ1-1, with 9 positions matching TRBD1. Germline V gene sequence: CDR1 SGHRS, CDR2 YFSETQ. The CDR3 has 15 amino acids. J was trimmed by 3 bases and V by 4 bases; bases with no gene match: 7. CDR3 amino acids: CASSVETGGDTEAFF. CDR3 nucleotides: TGCGCCAGCAGCGTAGAGACAGGGGGAGACACTGAAGCTTTCTTT.

This rearrangement joins TRBV5-6 to TRBJ2-5; 8 bases map to TRBD1. After removal of 4 bases from V and 1 base from J, the junction contained 6 bases not matched to a gene. Germline V CDR1 and CDR2: SGHDT, YYEEEE. This CDR3 is built from 15 residues. The CDR3 DNA sequence: TGTGCCAGCAGCGACAGGGGAAGAGCCCAAGAGACCCAGTACTTC. Amino acid sequence: CASSDRGRAQETQYF.

The V and J genes are TRBV11-3 and TRBJ2-7; D unclear. Germline CDR1 is SGHNT and CDR2 is YENEEA. Trimming left V 1 base short and J 5 bases short, with 15 bases between. This CDR3 has 15 residues. The CDR3 sequence is CASSLVTSERNEQYF. CDR3 DNA sequence: TGTGCCAGCAGCTTAGTAACATCCGAGAGGAACGAGCAGTACTTC.

As DNA, the CDR3 is TGTGCCAGCAGCTTTACAGTCCGAGCTAACTATGGCTACACCTTC. Its translation: CASSFTVRANYGYTF. The V call is TRBV13, the J call TRBJ1-2; the D is unclear. The CDR3 has 15 residues. Trimming cost V 3 bases and J 0 bases, with 11 bases left between them. CDR1 is PRHDT, CDR2 FYEKMQ, per germline (reference sequence).

The sample holds a few counts of this clone. The sample has other DNA sequences that encode this CDR3 too. The V gene is TRBV4-2, the J gene TRBJ2-7; D unclear. The CDR3 is 12 amino acids. Germline loops: CDR1 LGHNA, CDR2 YNFKEQ. V was trimmed by 1 base and J by 3 bases, leaving 4 bases between them. The CDR3 protein is CASSQGYYEQYF. For the CDR3, the DNA is TGTGCCAGCAGCCAAGGCTACTACGAGCAGTACTTC.

The chain couples TRBV4-1 to TRBJ2-1; 11 bases match TRBD2. Germline V gene data show CDR1 as MGHRA and CDR2 as YSYEKL. There are 16 residues in the CDR3. V was clipped by 0 bases and J by 6 bases; unmatched bases: 4. The CDR3 nucleotides read TGCGCCAGCAGCCAAGATAATAGCGGGAGGGCCAATGAGCAGTTCTTC. It yields the protein CASSQDNSGRANEQFF.

This chain joins TRBV27 and TRBJ1-2; D gene unclear. Trimming left V 4 bases short and J 8 bases short, with 20 bases between. Germline CDR1 MNHEY, CDR2 SMNVEV (reference sequence). This CDR3 is built from 15 residues. CDR3 coding DNA: TGTGCCAGCAGTTCTACCCCTTTCTCCGGGAGCGGCTACACCTTC. This encodes CASSSTPFSGSGYTF.

This chain links TRBV9 with TRBJ1-2, with D possibly TRBD1 on 5 matching bases. This CDR3 is built from 13 residues. The germline gives CDR1 SGDLS, CDR2 YYNGEE. Trimming pared 6 bases from V and 2 bases from J, leaving 11 bases between. Here the CDR3 DNA reads TGTGCCAGCACAGCCAGGGAAAACTATGGCTACACCTTC. Amino acids: CASTARENYGYTF.

This chain links TRBV6-4 with TRBJ2-7; 14 bases map to TRBD2. The J segment lost 3 bases and the V segment lost 8 bases, leaving 9 bases of the junction unmatched. This CDR3 has 16 residues. From germline, CDR1 is MRHNA and CDR2 SNTAGT. The CDR3 coding sequence is TGTGCCAGCGGCGGGACTAGCGGGAGACCTCACTACGAGCAGTACTTC. Its protein is CASGGTSGRPHYEQYF.

This rearrangement joins TRBV5-1 to TRBJ1-2; possibly TRBD1 for D (6 bases). The CDR3 contains 14 residues. V was trimmed by 4 bases and J by 5 bases, leaving 15 bases between them. CDR1 is SGHRS and CDR2 is YFSETQ in the germline V gene. The DNA of the CDR3 is TGCGCCAGCAGCAACCGGGACAAAGTATATGGCTACACCTTC. This encodes CASSNRDKVYGYTF.

V is TRBV6-4 and J is TRBJ1-2; TRBD1 matches 7 bases. The V and J ends lost 7 bases and 2 bases, in that order; junction bases with no gene match: 13. Germline CDR1 is MRHNA and CDR2 is SNTAGT. The CDR3 loop spans 16 amino acids. The CDR3 loop reads CASTAPGQVRNYGYTF. CDR3 DNA: TGTGCCAGCACCGCCCCCGGACAGGTCCGGAACTATGGCTACACCTTC.

V and J are TRBV28 and TRBJ2-2; 7 bases fit TRBD2. This CDR3 has 13 residues. J gave up 3 bases and V 8 bases, and 3 bases lay outside the gene matches. Germline V lookup: CDR1 MDHEN, CDR2 SYDVKM. The CDR3 bases are TGTGCCAGCGGGAGGGGTCACACCGGGGAGCTGTTTTTT. Translation: CASGRGHTGELFF.

The chain joins TRBV27 to TRBJ2-1; TRBD2 might be the D (6 bases). Per germline, CDR1 MNHEY and CDR2 SMNVEV (reference sequence). The CDR3 length is 14 residues. Trimming shortened V by 7 bases and J by 8 bases, and 18 bases separated the two germline ends. CDR3 DNA: TGTGCCAGCATTCCAGGACTACCATCCGATGAGCAGTTCTTC. It translates to CASIPGLPSDEQFF.

The rearrangement uses TRBV28 and TRBJ2-2, with unresolved D. Trimming removed 7 bases at V and 3 bases at J, with 15 bases between. Germline CDR1 and CDR2: MDHEN and SYDVKM. This CDR3 contains 15 residues. CDR3 amino acids: CASTSLGQDTGELFF. Here the CDR3 DNA reads TGTGCCAGCACCTCTCTGGGCCAGGACACCGGGGAGCTGTTTTTT.

The J gene is TRBJ2-7, the V gene TRBV29-1; no clear D gene. The V end was cut by 2 bases, the J end by 0 bases, with 8 bases between. Germline V gene lookup returns CDR1 SQVTM and CDR2 ANQGSEA. The CDR3 extends over 13 amino acids. CDR3 region: CSVEQSSSYEQYF. In nucleotides, the CDR3 is TGCAGCGTTGAACAGTCCAGCTCCTACGAGCAGTACTTC.

The chain couples TRBV7-2 to TRBJ2-7; D is unclear. The germline V and J ends were trimmed by 5 bases and 7 bases, with 12 bases remaining between them. CDR3 length equals 12 residues. Germline lookup yields CDR1 SGHTA and CDR2 FQGNSA. CDR3 amino acids: CASSHGRLEQYF. The CDR3 nucleotides read TGTGCCAGCAGCCACGGTAGACTGGAGCAGTACTTC. Full variable domain (outside the CDR3, taken from reference TRBV7-2 and TRBJ2-7): GAGVSQSPSNKVTEKGKDVELRCDPISGHTALYWYRQSLGQGLEFLIYFQGNSAPDKSGLPSDRFSAERTGGSVSTLTIQRTQQEDSAVYLCASSHGRLEQYFGPGTRLTVT.

This clone was observed once. CDR3: CASSEVRTIGELFF. DNA of the CDR3: TGCGCCAGCAGCGAGGTCAGGACAATCGGGGAGCTGTTTTTT. V gene TRBV4-3 combines with J gene TRBJ2-2, with a possible D match to TRBD1 (5 bases). V lost 5 bases to trimming and J lost 7 bases, with 14 bases between them. The V gene's germline CDR1 is LGHNA and CDR2 YSLEER. This CDR3 region has 14 residues.

The V call is TRBV15, the J call TRBJ2-3; D might be TRBD2 (6 bases). This CDR3 comprises 16 residues. Germline V gives CDR1 LNHNV, CDR2 YYDKDF (reference sequence). V lost 0 bases and J 1 base, leaving 11 bases between the germline ends. The CDR3 loop is CATSRDPGEGTDTQYF. CDR3 bases: TGTGCCACCAGCAGAGACCCGGGAGAAGGCACAGATACGCAGTATTTT.

The rearrangement joins TRBV7-3 to TRBJ2-1, with D tentatively TRBD2 (5 bases). Germline V lookup: CDR1 SGHTA, CDR2 FQGTGA. V was trimmed by 5 bases and J by 7 bases, leaving 18 bases between them. CDR3 length: 15 amino acids. The CDR3 loop is CASSPLGREMNEQFF. Here the CDR3 DNA reads TGTGCCAGCAGCCCTTTAGGTAGGGAGATGAATGAGCAGTTCTTC. The variable domain in full, with the rest retrieved from reference TRBV7-3 and TRBJ2-1, is GAGVSQTPSNKVTEKGKYVELRCDPISGHTALYWYRQSLGQGPEFLIYFQGTGAADDSGLPNDRFFAVRPEGSVSTLKIQRTERGDSAVYLCASSPLGREMNEQFFGPGTRLTVL.